Listed below are T cell receptor beta chains from one sample, sequenced in a study of Graves' ophthalmopathy and Graves' hyperthyroidism. Using its own MiXCR run on the multiplex PCR reads, TCRdb lists one record per CDR3 protein. The sample yields around 470,000 distinct CDR3 sequences, roughly an eighth seen once. Sequenced material: blood. These receptors all stem from a woman aged 25 to 45 with Graves' ophthalmopathy. The CDR3 runs from the conserved cysteine through the conserved F or W. The D gene is left open where the match is weak. The size field is filled for only some rows; it gives once, few, many or a size class.

TRBD1 TRBJ2-7 TRBV30 many TGTGCCTGGAGTGGACAGGGTCTGCAGTACTTC CAWSGQGLQYF
NA TRBJ2-7 TRBV4-1 NA TGCGCCAGCAGCCCCCGGGACACGAGCTCCTACGAGCAGTACTTC CASSPRDTSSYEQYF
NA TRBJ1-5 TRBV2 many TGTGCCATCGGCGACAGGAGAATTCAGCCCCAGCATTTT CAIGDRRIQPQHF
NA TRBJ1-6 TRBV30 many TGTGCCTGGGACCAGCGAGGGGATTCACCCCTCCACTTT CAWDQRGDSPLHF
NA TRBJ1-2 TRBV4-2 NA TGTGCCAGCAGCCAAGATCTTTCCCCCTCCATCTATGGCTACACCTTC CASSQDLSPSIYGYTF
NA TRBJ2-7 TRBV12-3/TRBV12-4 NA TGTGCCAGCAGTCTTACAGTCAGCTCCTACGAGCAGTACTTC CASSLTVSSYEQYF
TRBD1 TRBJ1-2 TRBV5-5 many TGTGCCAGCAGTATGACAGGGGGGAATAACTATGGCTACACCTTC CASSMTGGNNYGYTF
NA TRBJ1-3 TRBV20-1 many TGCAGTGCGCCCGTGGGGGGCACCATATATTTT CSAPVGGTIYF
TRBD1 TRBJ2-7 TRBV20-1 many TGCAGTGCTAGAGATAGGCGGACAGGGGAGACCTACGAGCAGTACTTC CSARDRRTGETYEQYF
NA TRBJ1-2 TRBV2 many TGTGCCAGCAGTGGGGTCGACTCTCCCTTC CASSGVDSPF
TRBD1 TRBJ2-7 TRBV6-2/TRBV6-3 once TGTGCCAGCAGTTACTACCGGACAGGGAAGAGGGGAAACGAGCAGTACTTC CASSYYRTGKRGNEQYF
TRBD1 TRBJ1-1 TRBV5-1 many TGCGCCAGCAGCTCCCGGGACAGTGCGAACACTGAAGCTTTCTTT CASSSRDSANTEAFF
TRBD2 TRBJ2-7 TRBV27 many TGTGCCAGCAGTCCCCGGGAGGGCTACGAGCAGTACTTC CASSPREGYEQYF
TRBD1 TRBJ1-1 TRBV6-1 many TGTGCCACTATGTGGGACAGGGCGTCTGAAGCTTTCTTT CATMWDRASEAFF
TRBD1 TRBJ2-7 TRBV20-1 NA TGCAGTGCTAGACGGGACAGGGAATGGTACGAGCAGTACTTC CSARRDREWYEQYF
NA TRBJ2-5 TRBV3-1 many TGTGCCAGCAGCCAAGAGCGGGAGACCCAGTACTTC CASSQERETQYF
NA TRBJ1-1 TRBV20-1 many TGCAGTGCTAGAGATCGGCTCGGGAACACTGAAGCTTTCTTT CSARDRLGNTEAFF
TRBD1 TRBJ1-1 TRBV13 few TGTGCCAGCAGCCAGTACAGGGGGCGCGGTAGATGGGGCACTGAAGCTTTCTTT CASSQYRGRGRWGTEAFF
NA TRBJ1-6 TRBV25-1 NA TGTGCCAGCAAAGGGCCGCAGCCAAATTCACCCCTCCACTTT CASKGPQPNSPLHF
TRBD1 TRBJ1-5 TRBV20-1 many TGCAGTGCTAGAGAGGGACAGGGTTTGCATCAGCCCCAGCATTTT CSAREGQGLHQPQHF
TRBD1 TRBJ1-1 TRBV6-2/TRBV6-3 many TGTGCCAGCAGTTCCCGGGACAGGGGGAACACTGAAGCTTTCTTT CASSSRDRGNTEAFF
NA TRBJ1-2 TRBV27 many TGTGCCAGCACCCTCGCGGCCGGGTATGGCTATGGCTACACCTTC CASTLAAGYGYGYTF
NA TRBJ2-2 TRBV10-1 NA TGCGCCAGCATGTCCCCGAACACCGGGGAGCTGTTTTTT CASMSPNTGELFF
NA TRBJ2-5 TRBV6-5 NA TGTGCCAGCAGTTACTTATATCTACAAGGACAAGAGACCCAGTACTTC CASSYLYLQGQETQYF
TRBD1 TRBJ1-5 TRBV6-1 NA TGTGCCAGCAGCCAACTACAGGGGAGGTATAGCAATCAGCCCCAGCATTTT CASSQLQGRYSNQPQHF
TRBD1 TRBJ2-5 TRBV11-1 many TGTGCCAGCAGCCGCCGACCGGGACAGGGCTATTTAGAGACCCAGTACTTC CASSRRPGQGYLETQYF
NA TRBJ1-2 TRBV12-3/TRBV12-4 NA TGTGCCAGCAGTTTAGTGCCAGTCCCCTCGAGAAATGGCTACACCTTC CASSLVPVPSRNGYTF
NA TRBJ1-1 TRBV6-1 many TGTGCCAGCAGTGAAAGCAGCGTTCCCAAGACCCTCTTT CASSESSVPKTLF
NA TRBJ1-1 TRBV20-1 many TGCAGTGCTAGAGGGTCAAAGAGCCTGAATGAAGCTTTCTTT CSARGSKSLNEAFF
TRBD1 TRBJ1-6 TRBV28 many TGTGCCAGCAGTCCCCGGCAGGGGGGCCTCTTGGCCCTCCACTTT CASSPRQGGLLALHF
TRBD2 TRBJ2-2 TRBV20-1 NA TGCAGTGCTAGAGATTCGTCGGGACTAGCCCTATCCACCGGGGAGCTGTTTTTT CSARDSSGLALSTGELFF
NA TRBJ1-1 TRBV7-2 NA TGTGCCAGCAGCTTACCGGTTGCGCAGGCTTCAATGAACACTGTAGCTTTCTTT CASSLPVAQASMNTVAFF
TRBD1 TRBJ1-5 TRBV28 many TGTGCCAGCACCGTAACAGGGGATCAGCCCCAGCATTTT CASTVTGDQPQHF
NA TRBJ1-3 TRBV6-1 many TGTGCCAGCAGTGATCAGGTCGCCTCTGGAAACACCATATATTTT CASSDQVASGNTIYF
NA TRBJ1-2 TRBV11-2 many TGTGCCAGCAGCCCCCTATACGGGGGGCGCGGATCTAACTATGGCTACACCTTC CASSPLYGGRGSNYGYTF
NA TRBJ2-7 TRBV11-2 NA TGTGCCAGCAGCTTAGGTTCGGCAGGGGCTACCTACGAGCAGTACTTC CASSLGSAGATYEQYF
NA TRBJ1-5 TRBV7-2 once TGTGCCAGCAGCTTAAGGGGGGCGATGAATCAGCCCCAGCATTTT CASSLRGAMNQPQHF
NA TRBJ2-6 TRBV5-5 many TGTGCCAGCAGCTTGTTCCTCTCTGGGGCCAACGTCCTGACTTTC CASSLFLSGANVLTF
NA TRBJ1-1 TRBV28 many TGTGCCAGCAATGCGGGGCACACTGAAGCTTTCTTT CASNAGHTEAFF
NA TRBJ1-1 TRBV10-3 many TGTGCCATCAGCAGTACCCGACATTCTAACACTGAAGCTTTCTTT CAISSTRHSNTEAFF
NA TRBJ1-2 TRBV13 few TGTGCCAGCAGCTTAGGCCCGGCAGGGGTGAACTATGGCTACACCTTC CASSLGPAGVNYGYTF